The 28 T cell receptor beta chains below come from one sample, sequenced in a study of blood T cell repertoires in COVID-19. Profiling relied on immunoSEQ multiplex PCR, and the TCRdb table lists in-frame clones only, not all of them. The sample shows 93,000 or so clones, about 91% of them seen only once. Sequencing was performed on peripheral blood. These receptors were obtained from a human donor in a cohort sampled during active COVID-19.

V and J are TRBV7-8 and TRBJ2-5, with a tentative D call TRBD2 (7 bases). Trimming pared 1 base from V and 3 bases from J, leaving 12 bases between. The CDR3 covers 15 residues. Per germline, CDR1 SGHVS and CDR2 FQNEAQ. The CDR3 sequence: CASSLEGGGKETQYF. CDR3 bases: TGTGCCAGCAGCTTAGAGGGAGGGGGAAAAGAGACCCAGTACTTC. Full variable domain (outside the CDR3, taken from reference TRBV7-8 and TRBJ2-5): GAGVSQSPRYKVAKRGQDVALRCDPISGHVSLFWYQQALGQGPEFLTYFQNEAQLDKSGLPSDRFFAERPEGSVSTLKIQRTQQEDSAVYLCASSLEGGGKETQYFGPGTRLLVL.

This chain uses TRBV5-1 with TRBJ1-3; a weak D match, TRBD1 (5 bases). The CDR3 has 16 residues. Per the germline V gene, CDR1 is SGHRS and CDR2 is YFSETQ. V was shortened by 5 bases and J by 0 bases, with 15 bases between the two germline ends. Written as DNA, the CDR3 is TGCGCCAGCAGTTGGGGACTCCCGAGCTCTGGAAACACCATATATTTT. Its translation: CASSWGLPSSGNTIYF.

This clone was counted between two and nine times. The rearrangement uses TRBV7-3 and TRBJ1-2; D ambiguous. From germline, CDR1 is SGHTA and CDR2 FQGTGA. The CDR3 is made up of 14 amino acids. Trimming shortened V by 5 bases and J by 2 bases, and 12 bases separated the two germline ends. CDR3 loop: CASSPGSSNYGYTF. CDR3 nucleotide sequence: TGTGCCAGCAGCCCCGGGTCATCCAACTATGGCTACACCTTC.

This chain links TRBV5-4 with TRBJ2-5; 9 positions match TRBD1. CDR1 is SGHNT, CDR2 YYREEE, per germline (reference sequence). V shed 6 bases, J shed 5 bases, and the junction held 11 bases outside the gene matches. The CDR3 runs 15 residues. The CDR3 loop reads CASTPSTGGGETQYF. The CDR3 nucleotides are TGTGCCAGCACCCCGAGTACAGGGGGCGGGGAGACCCAGTACTTC.

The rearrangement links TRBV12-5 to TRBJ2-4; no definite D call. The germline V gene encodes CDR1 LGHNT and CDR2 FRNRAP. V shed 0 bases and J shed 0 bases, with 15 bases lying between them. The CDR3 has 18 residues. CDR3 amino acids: CASGLVTLGQLAKNIQYF. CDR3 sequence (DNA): TGTGCTAGTGGTTTGGTAACCCTTGGGCAGCTAGCCAAAAACATTCAGTACTTC.

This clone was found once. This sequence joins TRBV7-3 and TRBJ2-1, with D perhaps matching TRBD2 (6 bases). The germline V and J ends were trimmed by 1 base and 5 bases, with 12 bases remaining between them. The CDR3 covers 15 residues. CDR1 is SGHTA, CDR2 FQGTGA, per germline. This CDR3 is CASSLNGGGNNEQFF. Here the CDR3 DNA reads TGTGCCAGCAGCTTAAACGGGGGTGGCAACAATGAGCAGTTCTTC.

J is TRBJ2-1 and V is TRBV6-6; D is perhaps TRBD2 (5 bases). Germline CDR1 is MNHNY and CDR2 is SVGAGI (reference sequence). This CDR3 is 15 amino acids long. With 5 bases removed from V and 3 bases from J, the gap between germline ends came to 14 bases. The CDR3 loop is CASSNGYSDYNEQFF. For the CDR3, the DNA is TGTGCCAGCAGTAACGGATATAGCGACTACAATGAGCAGTTCTTC.

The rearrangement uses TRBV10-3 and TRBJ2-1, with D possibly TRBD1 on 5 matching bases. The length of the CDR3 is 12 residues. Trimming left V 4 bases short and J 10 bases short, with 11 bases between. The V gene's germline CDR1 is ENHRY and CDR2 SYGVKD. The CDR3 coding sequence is TGTGCCATCAGTGGAGACAGCAACGAGCAGTTCTTC. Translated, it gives CAISGDSNEQFF.

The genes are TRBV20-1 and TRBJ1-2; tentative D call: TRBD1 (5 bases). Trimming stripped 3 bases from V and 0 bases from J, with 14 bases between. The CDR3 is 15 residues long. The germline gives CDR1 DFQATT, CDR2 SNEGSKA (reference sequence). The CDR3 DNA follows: TGCAGTGCTAGTAATGGGGCAGACACTAACTATGGCTACACCTTC. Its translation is CSASNGADTNYGYTF.

The CDR3 nucleotides read TGTGCCACCAGCAGAGATGGGGACAGTATCACCGGGGAGCTGTTTTTT. Protein product: CATSRDGDSITGELFF. This chain links TRBV15 with TRBJ2-2, with 7 bases that match TRBD1. The CDR3 extends over 16 amino acids. V dropped 0 bases and J dropped 4; count of bases not matched to a gene: 5. Germline CDR1 and CDR2: LNHNV and YYDKDF (reference sequence).

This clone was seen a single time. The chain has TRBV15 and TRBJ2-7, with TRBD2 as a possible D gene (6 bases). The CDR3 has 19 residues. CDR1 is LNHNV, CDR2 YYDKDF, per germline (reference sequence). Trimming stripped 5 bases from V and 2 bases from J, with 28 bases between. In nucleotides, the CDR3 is TGTGCCACCAGCTCTCCCCGGGGTCAGCGGGTTTCCCGTCCCTACGAGCAGTACTTC. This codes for CATSSPRGQRVSRPYEQYF. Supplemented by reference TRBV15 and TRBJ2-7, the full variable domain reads DAMVIQNPRYQVTQFGKPVTLSCSQTLNHNVMYWYQQKSSQAPKLLFHYYDKDFNNEADTPDNFQSRRPNTSFCFLDIRSPGLGDTAMYLCATSSPRGQRVSRPYEQYFGPGTRLTVT.

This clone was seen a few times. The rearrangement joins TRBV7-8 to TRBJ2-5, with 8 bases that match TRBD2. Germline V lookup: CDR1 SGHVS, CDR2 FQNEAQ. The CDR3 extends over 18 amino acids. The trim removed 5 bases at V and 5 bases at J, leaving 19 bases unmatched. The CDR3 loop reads CASSPRTGAGGPRETQYF. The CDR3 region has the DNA TGTGCCAGCAGCCCAAGGACGGGTGCGGGGGGCCCCAGGGAGACCCAGTACTTC.

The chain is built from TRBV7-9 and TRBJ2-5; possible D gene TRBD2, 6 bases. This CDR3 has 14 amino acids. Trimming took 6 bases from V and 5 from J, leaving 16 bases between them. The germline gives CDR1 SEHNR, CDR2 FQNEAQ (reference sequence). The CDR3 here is CASRPAGSRETQYF. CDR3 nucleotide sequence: TGTGCCAGCAGACCGGCGGGGAGCCGGGAGACCCAGTACTTC.

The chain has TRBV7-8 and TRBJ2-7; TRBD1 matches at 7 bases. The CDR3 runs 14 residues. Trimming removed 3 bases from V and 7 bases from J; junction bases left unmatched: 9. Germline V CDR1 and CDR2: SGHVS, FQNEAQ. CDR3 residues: CASSLGTALEEQYF. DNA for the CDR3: TGTGCCAGCAGCTTGGGGACAGCCCTGGAGGAGCAGTACTTC.

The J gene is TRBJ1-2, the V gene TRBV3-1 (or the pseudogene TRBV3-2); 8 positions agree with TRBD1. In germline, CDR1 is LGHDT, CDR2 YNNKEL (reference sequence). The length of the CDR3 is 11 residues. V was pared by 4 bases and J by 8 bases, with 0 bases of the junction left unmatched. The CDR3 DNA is TGTGCCAGCAGCCGACAGGGGGGCTACACCTTC. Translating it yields CASSRQGGYTF.

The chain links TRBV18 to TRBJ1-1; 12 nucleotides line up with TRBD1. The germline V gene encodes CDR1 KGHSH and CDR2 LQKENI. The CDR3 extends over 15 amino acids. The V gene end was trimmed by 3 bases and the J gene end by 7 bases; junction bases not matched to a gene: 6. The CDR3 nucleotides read TGTGCCAGCTCACCGGGACAGGGGGCCCTGGGTGAAGCTTTCTTT. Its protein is CASSPGQGALGEAFF.

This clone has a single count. CDR3 in amino acids: CASSEFGGGTSNQPQHF. DNA of the CDR3: TGTGCCAGCAGTGAATTTGGCGGGGGCACTAGCAATCAGCCCCAGCATTTT. V usage is TRBV6-1 and J usage is TRBJ1-5; a possible D gene is TRBD1 (6 bases). Germline lookup yields CDR1 MNHNS and CDR2 SASEGT. CDR3 length: 17 residues. The ends were cut back, 2 bases at V and 0 bases at J, with 14 bases in the middle.

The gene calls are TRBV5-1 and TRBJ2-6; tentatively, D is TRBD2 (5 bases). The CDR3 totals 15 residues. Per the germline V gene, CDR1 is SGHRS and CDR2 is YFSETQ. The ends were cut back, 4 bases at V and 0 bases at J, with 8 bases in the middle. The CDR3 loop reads CASSPGLSGANVLTF. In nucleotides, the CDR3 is TGCGCCAGCAGCCCCGGACTCTCTGGGGCCAACGTCCTGACTTTC.

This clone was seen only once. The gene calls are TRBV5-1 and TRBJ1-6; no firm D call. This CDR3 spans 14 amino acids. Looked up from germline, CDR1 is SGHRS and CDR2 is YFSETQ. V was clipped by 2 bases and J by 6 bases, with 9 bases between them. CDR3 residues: CASSFSQINSPLHF. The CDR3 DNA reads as TGCGCCAGCAGCTTCTCCCAGATTAATTCACCCCTCCACTTT.

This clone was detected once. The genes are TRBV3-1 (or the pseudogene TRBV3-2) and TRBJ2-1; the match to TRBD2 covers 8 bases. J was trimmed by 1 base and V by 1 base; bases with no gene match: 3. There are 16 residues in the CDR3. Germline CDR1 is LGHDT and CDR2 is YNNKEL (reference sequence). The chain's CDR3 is CASSQGRGRSYNEQFF. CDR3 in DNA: TGTGCCAGCAGCCAAGGCCGCGGGAGGTCCTACAATGAGCAGTTCTTC.

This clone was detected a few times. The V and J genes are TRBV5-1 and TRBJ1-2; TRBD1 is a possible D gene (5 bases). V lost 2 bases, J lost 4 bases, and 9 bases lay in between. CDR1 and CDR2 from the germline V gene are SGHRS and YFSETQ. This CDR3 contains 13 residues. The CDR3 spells CASSLSDSYGYTF. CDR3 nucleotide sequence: TGCGCCAGCAGCTTAAGTGACAGCTATGGCTACACCTTC.

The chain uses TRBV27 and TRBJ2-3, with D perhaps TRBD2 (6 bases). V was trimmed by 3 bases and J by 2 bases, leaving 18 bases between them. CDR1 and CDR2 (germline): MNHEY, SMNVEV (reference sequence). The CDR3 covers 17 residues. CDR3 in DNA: TGTGCCAGCAGTTTCCTTACTAGCCTGAGATCCACAGATACGCAGTATTTT. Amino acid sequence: CASSFLTSLRSTDTQYF.

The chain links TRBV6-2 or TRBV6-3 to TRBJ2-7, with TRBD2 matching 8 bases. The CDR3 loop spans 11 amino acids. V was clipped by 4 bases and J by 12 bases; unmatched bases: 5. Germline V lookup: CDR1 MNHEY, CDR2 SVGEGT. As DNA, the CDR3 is TGTGCCAGCAGTTTCCAGCGGGGGATGTACTTC. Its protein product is CASSFQRGMYF.

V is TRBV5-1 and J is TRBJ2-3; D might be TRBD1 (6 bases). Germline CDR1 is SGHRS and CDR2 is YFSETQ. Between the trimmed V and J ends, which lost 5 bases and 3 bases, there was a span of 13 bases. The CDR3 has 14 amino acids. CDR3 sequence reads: CASRDPGVTDTQYF. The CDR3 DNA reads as TGCGCCAGCAGGGACCCAGGGGTAACAGATACGCAGTATTTT. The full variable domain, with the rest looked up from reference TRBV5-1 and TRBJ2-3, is KAGVTQTPRYLIKTRGQQVTLSCSPISGHRSVSWYQQTPGQGLQFLFEYFSETQRNKGNFPGRFSGRQFSNSRSEMNVSTLELGDSALYLCASRDPGVTDTQYFGPGTRLTVL.

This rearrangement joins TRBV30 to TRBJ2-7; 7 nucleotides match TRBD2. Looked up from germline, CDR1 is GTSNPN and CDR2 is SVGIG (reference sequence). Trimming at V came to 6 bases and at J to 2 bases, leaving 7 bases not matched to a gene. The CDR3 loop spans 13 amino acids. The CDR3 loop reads CACTSGLAYEQYF. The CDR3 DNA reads TGTGCCTGTACCTCCGGACTAGCCTACGAGCAGTACTTC. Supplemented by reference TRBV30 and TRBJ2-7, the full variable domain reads SQTIHQWPATLVQPVGSPLSLECTVEGTSNPNLYWYRQAAGRGLQLLFYSVGIGQISSEVPQNLSASRPQDRQFILSSKKLLLSDSGFYLCACTSGLAYEQYFGPGTRLTVT.

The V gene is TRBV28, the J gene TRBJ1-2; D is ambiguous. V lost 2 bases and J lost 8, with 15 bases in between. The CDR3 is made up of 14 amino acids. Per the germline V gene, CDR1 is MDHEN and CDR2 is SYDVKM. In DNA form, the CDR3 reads TGTGCCAGCAGTTTAATGCCCGGGTCGGAGGGCTACACCTTC. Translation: CASSLMPGSEGYTF.

The CDR3 is CASRRQGSYEQYF. Here the CDR3 DNA reads TGTGCCAGCAGAAGACAGGGATCCTACGAGCAGTACTTC. The gene calls are TRBV6-5 and TRBJ2-7; TRBD1 matches at 7 bases. Germline CDR1 reads MNHEY; CDR2 reads SVGAGI. This CDR3 has 13 amino acids. V lost 6 bases to trimming and J lost 1 base; unmatched junction nucleotides: 3.

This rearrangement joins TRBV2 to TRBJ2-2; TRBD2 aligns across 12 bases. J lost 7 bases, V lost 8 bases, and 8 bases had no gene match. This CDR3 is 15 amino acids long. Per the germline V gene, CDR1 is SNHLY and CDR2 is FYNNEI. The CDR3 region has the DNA TGTGCCAGCCAGAGACTAGCGGGGGTCAACGGGGAGCTGTTTTTT. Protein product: CASQRLAGVNGELFF.